Listed below are T cell receptor beta chains from one sample, sequenced in a study of T-cell reconstitution after alpha-beta-depleted transplantation in children. TCRdb processed the PCR reads anew with MiXCR; each CDR3 protein has one entry. Counted here are approximately 400,000 distinct CDR3 sequences, 11% occurring once; the ten biggest clones make up 4.5% to 6.5%. Sequencing was performed on PBMCs from the stem cell graft donor, taken from the stem cell graft. These receptors originate from a human donor who donated a stem cell graft to a child with acute myeloid leukemia. Both conserved end residues are part of each CDR3. The D gene is left open where the match is weak. The size entry is marked missing in some rows and otherwise reads once, few, many or a size class.

clone_size	j_call	cdr3_length	v_call	d_call	cdr3_nt	cdr3_aa
few	TRBJ1-5	15	TRBV5-1	TRBD1	TGCGCCAGCAGCCTAAAACCGGACAGGGAGCAGCCCCAGCATTTT	CASSLKPDREQPQHF
few	TRBJ2-3	16	TRBV20-1	TRBD2	TGCAGTGCTAGTAAGGAGCGGGAGGGCTTCGGAGATACGCAGTATTTT	CSASKEREGFGDTQYF
many	TRBJ2-5	15	TRBV7-3	-	TGTGCCAGCAGCCCCCAGGGCGGGTACCAAGAGACCCAGTACTTC	CASSPQGGYQETQYF
-	TRBJ2-3	15	TRBV20-1	-	TGCAGTGCTAGTAGCCCGGGGTGGGTCGTTGGTACGCAGTATTTT	CSASSPGWVVGTQYF
few	TRBJ2-7	16	TRBV5-1	-	TGCGCCAGCAGCGCGATCGGGACCGTACGTCTCGGGGAGCAGTACTTC	CASSAIGTVRLGEQYF
-	TRBJ2-7	13	TRBV7-2	-	TGTGCCAGCAGGCCGACCGGCGGTTGGGAGCAGTACTTC	CASRPTGGWEQYF
few	TRBJ2-1	15	TRBV5-1	-	TGCGCCACCTCCCTGACGGGAGCGGGCTACAATGAGCAGTTCTTC	CATSLTGAGYNEQFF
many	TRBJ2-5	12	TRBV7-2	-	TGTGCCAGCAGTCGGCCCCCAGAGACCCAGTACTTC	CASSRPPETQYF
few	TRBJ2-3	12	TRBV20-1	-	TGCAGTGCTAGCGAGAACACAGATACGCAGTATTTT	CSASENTDTQYF
few	TRBJ2-2	17	TRBV5-6	-	TGTGCCAGCAGCTTAAGGAGAACCGGGACCTTTCCCGGGGAGCTGTTTTTT	CASSLRRTGTFPGELFF
few	TRBJ2-1	11	TRBV7-9	-	TGTGCCAGCACCCGAGAGGGCGAGCAGTTCTTC	CASTREGEQFF
-	TRBJ2-5	15	TRBV14	-	TGTGCCAGCAGCCAAGATTTTTTGTACCAAGAGACCCAGTACTTC	CASSQDFLYQETQYF
-	TRBJ1-5	12	TRBV12-3/TRBV12-4	-	TGTGCCAGTGGAGAGGGGCCTCAGCCCCAGCATTTT	CASGEGPQPQHF
-	TRBJ2-3	17	TRBV21-1	-	TGTGCCAGCAGCATCGAGGACAGGGAGTCAAGGGAGGATACGCAGTATTTT	CASSIEDRESREDTQYF
many	TRBJ1-1	11	TRBV10-1	-	TGCGCCAGCAGTGGTGACACTGAAGCTTTCTTT	CASSGDTEAFF
many	TRBJ1-1	13	TRBV20-1	-	TGCAGTGCTTCCCGACAGGCGGGCACTGAAGCTTTCTTT	CSASRQAGTEAFF
many	TRBJ1-1	14	TRBV9	-	TGTGCCAGCAGCGTAGAAGGAATGAACACTGAAGCTTTCTTT	CASSVEGMNTEAFF
many	TRBJ2-2	15	TRBV5-1	TRBD1	TGCGCCAGCAGCTGGACAGGGGTAGGCACCGGGGAGCTGTTTTTT	CASSWTGVGTGELFF
many	TRBJ2-7	14	TRBV5-1	TRBD1	TGCGCCAGCAGCTGGGGACAGGCTGTCTACGAGCAGTACTTC	CASSWGQAVYEQYF
-	TRBJ2-3	14	TRBV20-1	TRBD2	TGCAGTGCTAGAGATAGCGGGAGCATCCGTACGCAGTATTTT	CSARDSGSIRTQYF
many	TRBJ2-1	16	TRBV5-1	TRBD2	TGCGCCAGCAGCTTGACTCTGGCGGGGGGTGGGAATGAGCAGTTCTTC	CASSLTLAGGGNEQFF
few	TRBJ2-6	16	TRBV11-1	-	TGTGCCAGCAGCTTGGACCCGAGCTCTGGGGCCAACGTCCTGACTTTC	CASSLDPSSGANVLTF
few	TRBJ1-2	13	TRBV20-1	-	TGCAGTGCTAGAGATAAGACAGGAGGAGGCTACACCTTC	CSARDKTGGGYTF
few	TRBJ2-2	17	TRBV27	TRBD2	TGTGCCAGCAGTCCCCTTGGGGGGGTAGCGGGAAGGCGGGAGCTGTTTTTT	CASSPLGGVAGRRELFF
few	TRBJ1-2	14	TRBV9	-	TGTGCCAGCAGCTACCACACAGCTAACTATGGCTACACCTTC	CASSYHTANYGYTF
-	TRBJ2-1	17	TRBV14	TRBD2	TGTGCCAGCAGCCAAGATATTAGCGGGAGGGCCTACAATGAGCAGTTCTTC	CASSQDISGRAYNEQFF
few	TRBJ2-1	16	TRBV27	TRBD2	TGTGCCAGCAGTTTATTCCTAGCGGGAGTCAACAATGAGCAGTTCTTC	CASSLFLAGVNNEQFF
many	TRBJ1-3	16	TRBV18	-	TGTGCCAGCTCACCACCCCACAGGCTCTCTGGAAACACCATATATTTT	CASSPPHRLSGNTIYF
-	TRBJ2-3	14	TRBV5-1	-	TGCGCCAGCAGCCCCATTCGCCCCACAGATACGCAGTATTTT	CASSPIRPTDTQYF
few	TRBJ2-1	20	TRBV9	TRBD2	TGTGCCAGCAGCGTAGTGGGACTAGCGGGGGCCCAAAGCTCCTACAATGAGCAGTTCTTC	CASSVVGLAGAQSSYNEQFF
few	TRBJ2-1	14	TRBV20-1	TRBD1	TGCAGTGCTAGATCGGGACAGGGATGGAATGAGCAGTTCTTC	CSARSGQGWNEQFF
-	TRBJ1-2	13	TRBV5-1	TRBD1	TGCGCCAGCAAGTTGGGACAGGGAAGTGGCTACACCTTC	CASKLGQGSGYTF
many	TRBJ2-5	13	TRBV6-1	-	TGTGCCAGCTTTGGGACGGCCCAAGAGACCCAGTACTTC	CASFGTAQETQYF
-	TRBJ2-5	12	TRBV11-2	-	TGTGCCAGCAGGATGGGGGGAGAGACCCAGTACTTC	CASRMGGETQYF
few	TRBJ2-7	14	TRBV9	-	TGTGCCAGCAGCGTAGACTCCGGACAGAGCGAGCAGTACTTC	CASSVDSGQSEQYF
-	TRBJ2-1	14	TRBV7-8	TRBD2	TGTGCCAGCAGCTTTGCGGGAGTGAACAATGAGCAGTTCTTC	CASSFAGVNNEQFF
few	TRBJ2-2	13	TRBV5-6	-	TGTGCCAGCATTTCCGCGAACACCGGGGAGCTGTTTTTT	CASISANTGELFF
-	TRBJ1-1	15	TRBV29-1	TRBD1	TGCAGCGTTGAAGACCCACAGGGGAGGAACACTGAAGCTTTCTTT	CSVEDPQGRNTEAFF
few	TRBJ2-1	17	TRBV7-6	TRBD2	TGTGCCAGCAGCCTCCGAACAGGGACTAGCCGAAACAATGAGCAGTTCTTC	CASSLRTGTSRNNEQFF
many	TRBJ1-4	15	TRBV6-5	TRBD1	TGTGCCAGCAGTTACTCAGGGACAGGGTTCGGAAAACTGTTTTTT	CASSYSGTGFGKLFF
many	TRBJ2-1	16	TRBV25-1	-	TGTGCCAGCAGTGGAACGGACCTTAGCTCCTACAATGAGCAGTTCTTC	CASSGTDLSSYNEQFF
-	TRBJ2-7	15	TRBV12-3/TRBV12-4	-	TGTGCCAGCAGTTTAGCGCAGGGTCCGGTATACGAGCAGTACTTC	CASSLAQGPVYEQYF
-	TRBJ1-1	14	TRBV7-8	-	TGTGCCAGCAGCTTAGGGCCCTGGGCCACTGAAGCTTTCTTT	CASSLGPWATEAFF
few	TRBJ2-3	13	TRBV20-1	-	TGCAGTGCTAGAAGCTGGTACACAGATACGCAGTATTTT	CSARSWYTDTQYF
few	TRBJ1-1	15	TRBV3-1	-	TGTGCCAGCAGCCAAGATCCCAGCGGCCAGAATTCAGCTTTCTTT	CASSQDPSGQNSAFF